This T cell receptor (beta chain) comes out of a study of shared clonotypes between healthy human individuals. Study conclusions and caveats: Only a few donors were included, so the genetic and exposure-history diversity represented was limited. Non-shared clonotypes displayed generation probabilities falling below those of clonotypes present in all four donors. Naive subsets usually exceeded memory subsets in estimated richness.

Over several immunoSEQ plates, each subset's genomic DNA was distributed in even portions. TCRdb's table, derived via immunoSEQ multiplex PCR, lists solely in-frame clones and lacks some. The sample lists fewer than 3 million clones, just under 95% occurring once. A remark on this clone: Its target is not known.

V shed 7 bases, J shed 6 bases, and the junction held 11 bases outside the gene matches. The CDR3 totals 13 residues. Germline assignment: CDR1 SQVTM and CDR2 ANQGSEA. The chain couples TRBV29-1 to TRBJ1-2; 7 bases fit TRBD1. The specimen was naive CD4+ T cells from PBMCs. The sample's subset: CD45RA+ positively selected. This clonotype originated in a man aged 18 to 29 in good health. Some clones in this sample may be carry-over from other donors' samples. CDR3 residues: CSAITDRRNGYTF. Written as DNA, the CDR3 is TGCAGCGCAATTACGGACAGGAGAAATGGCTACACCTTC.